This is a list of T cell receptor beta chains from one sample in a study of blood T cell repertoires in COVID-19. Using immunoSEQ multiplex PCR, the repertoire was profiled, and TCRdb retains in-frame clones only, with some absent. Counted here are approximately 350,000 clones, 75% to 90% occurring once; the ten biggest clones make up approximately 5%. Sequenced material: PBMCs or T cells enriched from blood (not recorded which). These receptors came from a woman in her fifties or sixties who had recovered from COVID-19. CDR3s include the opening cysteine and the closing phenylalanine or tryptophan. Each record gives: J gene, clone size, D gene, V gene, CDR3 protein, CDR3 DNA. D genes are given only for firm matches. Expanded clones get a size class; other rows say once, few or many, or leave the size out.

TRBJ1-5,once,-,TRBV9,CASSPQGINQPQHF,TGTGCCAGCAGCCCCCAGGGGATCAATCAGCCCCAGCATTTT
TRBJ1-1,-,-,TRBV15,CATSRDLFQGGGTEAFF,TGTGCCACCAGCAGAGATCTCTTTCAGGGAGGTGGCACTGAAGCTTTCTTT
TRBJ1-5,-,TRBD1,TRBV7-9,CASSVGQTIQPQHF,TGTGCCAGCAGCGTGGGACAGACAATACAGCCCCAGCATTTT
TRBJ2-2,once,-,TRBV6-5,CASSYPSTGELFF,TGTGCCAGCAGTTACCCGAGCACCGGGGAGCTGTTTTTT
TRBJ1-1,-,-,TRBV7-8,CASSVTVNTEAFF,TGTGCCAGCAGCGTGACAGTGAACACTGAAGCTTTCTTT
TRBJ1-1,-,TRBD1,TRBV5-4,CASSSKSGGWTEAFF,TGTGCCAGCAGCTCCAAGTCAGGGGGCTGGACTGAAGCTTTCTTT
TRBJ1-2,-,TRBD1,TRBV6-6,CASSSRPRDRAGYTF,TGTGCCAGCAGTTCACGACCCCGGGACAGGGCCGGCTACACCTTC
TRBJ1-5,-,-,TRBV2,CASSEYRSVEPQHF,TGTGCCAGCAGTGAATATCGATCGGTAGAGCCCCAGCATTTT
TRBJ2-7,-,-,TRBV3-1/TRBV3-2,CASSLLSYEQYF,TGTGCCAGCAGCCTCCTCTCCTACGAGCAGTACTTC
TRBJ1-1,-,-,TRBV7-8,CASSLADSLNTEAFF,TGTGCCAGCAGCTTAGCCGACAGCTTGAACACTGAAGCTTTCTTT
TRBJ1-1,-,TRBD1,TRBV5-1,CASSLAGGVEAFF,TGCGCCAGCAGCTTGGCAGGGGGAGTTGAAGCTTTCTTT
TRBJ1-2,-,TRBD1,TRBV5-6,CASSLDGQGGRGYTF,TGTGCCAGCAGCTTGGACGGGCAGGGGGGCCGCGGCTACACCTTC
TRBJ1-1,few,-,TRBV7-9,CASSLRQNTEAFF,TGTGCCAGCAGCTTACGACAGAACACTGAAGCTTTCTTT
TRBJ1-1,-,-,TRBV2,CASSESVVNTEAFF,TGTGCCAGCAGTGAGTCGGTTGTGAACACTGAAGCTTTCTTT
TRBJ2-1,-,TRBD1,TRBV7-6,CASSLMTGSHNEQFF,TGTGCCAGCAGCTTAATGACAGGGAGCCACAATGAGCAGTTCTTC
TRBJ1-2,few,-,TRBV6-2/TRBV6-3,CASSWTENYGYTF,TGTGCCAGCAGTTGGACTGAAAACTATGGCTACACCTTC
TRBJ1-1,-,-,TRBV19,CASSMKLAAEAFF,TGTGCCAGTAGTATGAAGTTGGCAGCTGAAGCTTTCTTT
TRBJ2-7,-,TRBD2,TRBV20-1,CSASVSKGGSSYEQYF,TGCAGTGCTAGTGTCTCTAAGGGCGGGAGCTCCTACGAGCAGTACTTC
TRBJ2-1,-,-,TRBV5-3,CASTITTGSFEQFF,TGTGCCAGCACGATCACTACAGGGTCGTTTGAGCAGTTCTTC
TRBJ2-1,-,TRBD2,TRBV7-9,CASSPLGGGYNEQFF,TGTGCCAGCAGCCCCCTCGGCGGGGGGTACAATGAGCAGTTCTTC
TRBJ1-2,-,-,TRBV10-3,CAISDLGSYGYTF,TGTGCCATCAGTGACCTAGGCAGTTATGGCTACACCTTC
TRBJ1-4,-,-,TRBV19,CASRGDTPRSEKLFF,TGTGCCAGTCGAGGAGATACCCCCCGGAGTGAAAAACTGTTTTTT
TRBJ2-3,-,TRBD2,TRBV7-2,CASSDTSGGDTQYF,TGTGCCAGCAGCGACACTAGCGGGGGAGATACGCAGTATTTT
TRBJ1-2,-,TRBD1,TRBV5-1,CASSLDSAGTGGAGYTF,TGCGCCAGCAGCTTGGACTCAGCCGGGACAGGCGGGGCCGGCTACACCTTC
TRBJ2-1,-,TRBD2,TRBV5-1,CASSLALLAGGRWDEQFF,TGCGCCAGCAGCTTGGCTCTACTAGCGGGAGGGCGATGGGATGAGCAGTTCTTC
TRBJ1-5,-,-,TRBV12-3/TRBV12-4,CASTGMGQPQHF,TGTGCCAGCACAGGGATGGGACAGCCCCAGCATTTT
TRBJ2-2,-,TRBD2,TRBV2,CASSDNLAGVGTGELFF,TGTGCCAGCAGTGATAATCTAGCGGGAGTCGGGACCGGGGAGCTGTTTTTT
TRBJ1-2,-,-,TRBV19,CASSGRADPNYGYTF,TGTGCCAGTAGTGGGAGGGCCGATCCTAACTATGGCTACACCTTC
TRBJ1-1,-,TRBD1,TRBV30,CAWREQGDSEAFF,TGTGCCTGGAGGGAACAGGGGGACAGTGAAGCTTTCTTT
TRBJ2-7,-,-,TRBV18,CASSPLGGGGGPHEQYF,TGTGCCAGCTCACCTCTAGGTGGAGGGGGCGGTCCCCACGAGCAGTACTTC
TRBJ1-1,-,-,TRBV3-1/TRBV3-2,CASSPSGGHTEAFF,TGTGCCAGCAGCCCCTCCGGGGGACACACTGAAGCTTTCTTT
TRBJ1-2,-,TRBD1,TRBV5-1,CASSGTGGYGYTF,TGCGCCAGCAGTGGAACAGGGGGCTATGGCTACACCTTC
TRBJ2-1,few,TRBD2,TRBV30,CAWGLAAFNEQFF,TGTGCCTGGGGACTAGCGGCCTTCAATGAGCAGTTCTTC
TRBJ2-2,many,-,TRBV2,CASSVDSAGELFF,TGTGCCAGCAGTGTCGACTCGGCCGGGGAGCTGTTTTTT
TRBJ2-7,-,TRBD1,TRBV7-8,CASQSTGGFLSYEQYF,TGTGCCAGCCAGTCGACAGGGGGCTTTTTGTCCTACGAGCAGTACTTC
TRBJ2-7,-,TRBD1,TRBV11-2,CASSPRGQGAYEQYF,TGTGCCAGCAGCCCCCGAGGACAGGGGGCCTACGAGCAGTACTTC
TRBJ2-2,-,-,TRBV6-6,CASSSMNTGELFF,TGTGCCAGCAGTTCCATGAACACCGGGGAGCTGTTTTTT
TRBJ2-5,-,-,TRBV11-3,CASSFLGTQYQETQYF,TGTGCCAGCAGCTTTCTAGGGACTCAGTACCAAGAGACCCAGTACTTC
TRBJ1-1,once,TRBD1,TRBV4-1,CASSHTRRDREGRAVPEAFF,TGCGCCAGCAGCCACACACGCCGGGACAGGGAGGGGAGGGCAGTCCCTGAAGCTTTCTTT
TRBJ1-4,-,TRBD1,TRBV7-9,CASSSGGNSNEKLFF,TGTGCCAGCAGCTCAGGGGGTAATTCTAATGAAAAACTGTTTTTT
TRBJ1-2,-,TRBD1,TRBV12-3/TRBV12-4,CASRSQGADGYTF,TGTGCCAGCAGGTCACAGGGGGCGGATGGCTACACCTTC
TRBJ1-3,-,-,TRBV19,CASSAIYSGDRNTIYF,TGTGCCAGTAGCGCGATTTACTCAGGGGACAGAAACACCATATATTTT
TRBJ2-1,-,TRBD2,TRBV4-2,CASSQDSSGRGYNEQFF,TGTGCCAGCAGCCAAGATTCCAGCGGGAGGGGGTACAATGAGCAGTTCTTC
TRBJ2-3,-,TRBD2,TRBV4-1,CASSLVGRASGGDTQYF,TGCGCCAGCAGTTTGGTTGGGAGGGCTAGCGGAGGGGATACGCAGTATTTT
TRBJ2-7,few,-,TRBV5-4,CASRTGPGVEQYF,TGTGCCAGCAGAACGGGCCCCGGGGTTGAGCAGTACTTC
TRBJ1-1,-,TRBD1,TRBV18,CASSPMTGGVTEAFF,TGTGCCAGCTCACCAATGACAGGGGGCGTCACTGAAGCTTTCTTT
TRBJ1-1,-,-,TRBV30,CAFRQEAEAFF,TGTGCCTTCCGACAGGAGGCTGAAGCTTTCTTT
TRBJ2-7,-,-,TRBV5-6,CASSSGSYEQYF,TGTGCCAGCAGCTCCGGGTCCTACGAGCAGTACTTC
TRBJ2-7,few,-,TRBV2,CASSGNRGGPYEQYF,TGTGCCAGCAGTGGGAACAGGGGGGGACCCTACGAGCAGTACTTC
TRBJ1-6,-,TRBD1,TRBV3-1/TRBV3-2,CASSTRQGALDSPLHF,TGTGCCAGCAGCACCCGACAGGGGGCATTGGATTCACCCCTCCACTTT
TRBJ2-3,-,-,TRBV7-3,CASSLSFGTDTQYF,TGTGCCAGCAGCTTATCGTTTGGCACAGATACGCAGTATTTT
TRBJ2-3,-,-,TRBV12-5,CASGLTGGLTDTQYF,TGTGCTAGTGGTTTGACCGGGGGACTCACAGATACGCAGTATTTT
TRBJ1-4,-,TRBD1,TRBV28,CASSSGWTGAYEKLFF,TGTGCCAGCAGTTCGGGCTGGACAGGGGCATATGAAAAACTGTTTTTT
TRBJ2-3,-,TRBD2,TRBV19,CASSIAAGGGTDTQYF,TGTGCCAGTAGTATTGCGGCGGGAGGTGGAACAGATACGCAGTATTTT